These 12 T cell receptor beta chains were all obtained from the same sample, sequenced in a study of CD8+CD57+ T cells in acquired aplastic anemia. Whoever was chosen for sequencing had shown CD8+CD57+ cell expansion by flow cytometry. Genomic DNA served as template for TCR beta VDJ and CDR3 profiling. TCRdb analysed the reads with MiXCR anew, one entry per CDR3 protein. The sample has just over 200,000 distinct CDR3 sequences, less than 75% seen once. The sample taken for sequencing was sorted CD4+, CD8+, or CD8+CD57+ T cells (not recorded which) from PBMCs. These receptor sequences come from a human donor with aplastic anemia.

This rearrangement joins TRBV7-2 to TRBJ2-7; 7 positions agree with TRBD2. V shed 1 base, J shed 0 bases, and the junction held 3 bases outside the gene matches. Germline loops: CDR1 SGHTA, CDR2 FQGNSA. This CDR3 comprises 15 residues. The CDR3 loop is CASSLERGYSYEQYF. CDR3 DNA sequence: TGTGCCAGCAGCTTAGAGCGGGGCTACTCCTACGAGCAGTACTTC.

CDR3 amino acids: CASSLDMSAELFF. The CDR3 nucleotides read TGTGCCAGCAGCTTAGACATGTCCGCGGAGCTGTTTTTT. J is TRBJ2-2 and V is TRBV7-9; no definite D call. The CDR3 is 13 residues long. The germline V and J ends were trimmed by 1 base and 10 bases, with 10 bases remaining between them. Germline values: CDR1 SEHNR, CDR2 FQNEAQ (reference sequence).

This chain uses TRBV7-9 with TRBJ2-2; 7 bases agree with TRBD2. This CDR3 region has 18 residues. The V segment lost 2 bases and the J segment 3 bases; nucleotides outside the gene matches: 12. Germline V gene lookup returns CDR1 SEHNR and CDR2 FQNEAQ (reference sequence). The CDR3 loop is CASSLPPETSRYTGELFF. The CDR3 region has the DNA TGTGCCAGCAGCTTACCCCCCGAGACTAGCCGCTACACCGGGGAGCTGTTTTTT.

This clonotype was seen at least ten times. CDR3 in amino acids: CASSLALSCSGGAGTDTQYF. In DNA, the CDR3 is TGCGCCAGCAGCTTGGCCCTTTCGTGTAGCGGGGGGGCTGGCACAGATACGCAGTATTTT. V usage is TRBV5-1 and J usage is TRBJ2-3, with TRBD2 identical over 11 bases. Germline CDR1 SGHRS, CDR2 YFSETQ. This CDR3 region has 20 residues. V lost 0 bases, J lost 1 base, and 13 bases stayed unmatched.

This clonotype showed up just a few times. The chain recombines TRBV24-1 with TRBJ2-1; TRBD1 matches 7 bases. CDR3 length: 15 amino acids. Per germline, CDR1 KGHDR and CDR2 SFDVKD. The V segment lost 4 bases and the J segment 3 bases; nucleotides outside the gene matches: 5. The CDR3 DNA is TGTGCCACCAGTGAGCATGGACAGGTCTACAATGAGCAGTTCTTC. Its protein product is CATSEHGQVYNEQFF.

The chain employs TRBV5-5 and TRBJ1-2; 9 nucleotides agree with TRBD1. V shed 6 bases, J shed 8 bases, and the junction held 11 bases outside the gene matches. Germline V CDR1 and CDR2: SGHKS, YYEKEE (reference sequence). The CDR3 is made up of 14 amino acids. This chain's CDR3 is CASKLKRTGEGYTF. The DNA of the CDR3 is TGTGCCAGCAAACTGAAGAGGACAGGGGAAGGCTACACCTTC.

The CDR3 region is CASSSSGGVGQYF. The CDR3 DNA is TGTGCCAGCAGCTCCTCTGGTGGGGTCGGGCAGTACTTC. V usage is TRBV5-6 and J usage is TRBJ2-7; no definite D call. V was cut by 3 bases and J by 9 bases, with 16 bases left in between. There are 13 residues in the CDR3. Germline-derived CDR1 and CDR2 are SGHDT and YYEEEE.

Concerning this clonotype: Mismatch with germline at one junction end may stem from a read error. The CDR3 DNA is TGTGCCAGCAGCTTAACGGGAGTACTCTTCTTC. Translating gives CASSLTGVLFF. The rearrangement links TRBV5-1 to TRBJ2-1, with TRBD2 as a possible D gene (6 bases). Germline V gene lookup returns CDR1 SGHRS and CDR2 YFSETQ. The CDR3 covers 11 residues. The whole variable domain, filled in from reference TRBV5-1 and TRBJ2-1, reads KAGVTQTPRYLIKTRGQQVTLSCSPISGHRSVSWYQQTPGQGLQFLFEYFSETQRNKGNFPGRFSGRQFSNSRSEMNVSTLELGDSALYLCASSLTGVLFFGPGTRLTVL.

The chain carries TRBV7-9 and TRBJ2-7; D gene uncertain. Germline values: CDR1 SEHNR, CDR2 FQNEAQ (reference sequence). The length of the CDR3 is 13 residues. Trimming removed 1 base from V and 3 bases from J, with 7 bases in between. This CDR3 is CASSLDSFYEQYF. CDR3 sequence (DNA): TGTGCCAGCAGCTTAGACAGCTTCTACGAGCAGTACTTC.

In this sample, this clonotype turned up many times. The chain carries TRBV28 and TRBJ1-5; D remains ambiguous. The germline CDR1 and CDR2 sequences are MDHEN and SYDVKM. The CDR3 runs 14 residues. V was pared by 5 bases and J by 0 bases, with 8 bases between. The CDR3 DNA reads as TGTGCCAGCAGTGAAACCTATAGCAATCAGCCCCAGCATTTT. Protein sequence: CASSETYSNQPQHF.

Comment on this clonotype: A read error may account for a junction end that differs from germline. V and J are TRBV7-7 and TRBJ2-1; possibly TRBD2 for D (5 bases). Germline V lookup: CDR1 SSHAT, CDR2 FNYEAQ (reference sequence). The CDR3 is 13 residues long. CDR3 residues: CASSPSRGGEQFF. For the CDR3, the DNA is TGTGCTAGCAGCCCTTCCCGAGGAGGTGAGCAGTTCTTC. The whole variable domain, remainder taken from reference TRBV7-7 and TRBJ2-1, is GAGVSQSPRYKVTKRGQDVTLRCDPISSHATLYWYQQALGQGPEFLTYFNYEAQPDKSGLPSDRFSAERPEGSISTLTIQRTEQRDSAMYRCASSPSRGGEQFFGPGTRLTVL.

This clonotype has a count of ten or more. The chain employs TRBV7-8 and TRBJ1-1; tentatively, D is TRBD1 (5 bases). V lost 0 bases and J lost 0, with 5 bases in between. CDR3 length: 14 residues. Germline assignment: CDR1 SGHVS and CDR2 FQNEAQ. The CDR3 sequence is CASSLAGVNTEAFF. DNA for the CDR3: TGTGCCAGCAGCTTAGCAGGGGTGAACACTGAAGCTTTCTTT.